Listed here are 30 T cell receptor beta chains from one sample, sequenced in a study of shared clonotypes between healthy human individuals (dated by TCRdb to the early 2020s). CD8 naive samples were obtained by positive selection for CCR7 among CD45RO-negative cells, yielding a CD45RA+CCR7+ population from which TemRA cells were excluded. Preparation of the library involved the immunoSEQ multiplex PCR assay. TCRdb took over this immuneACCESS table, retaining in-frame rearrangements with V and J assigned. Such tables are incomplete; in checked studies, under half of the missing clones stem from an unresolved V gene, and the remainder is unexplained. The sample data list around 600,000 clones, and roughly 98% of these were observed just once. 0.25% to 0.35% of the sample lies in the top ten. The specimen was naive CD8+ T cells sorted from blood. The cell subset or site label for this specimen denotes: CD45RA+CCR7+. These TCRs come from a man in his thirties or forties in good health.

The rearrangement joins TRBV7-9 to TRBJ2-2, with TRBD1 matching over 7 bases. Trimming at V came to 5 bases and at J to 5 bases, leaving 2 bases not matched to a gene. This CDR3 has 13 residues. The germline CDR1 and CDR2 sequences are SEHNR and FQNEAQ (reference sequence). The CDR3 spells CASSQGQTGELFF. In DNA form, the CDR3 reads TGTGCCAGCAGCCAGGGACAGACCGGGGAGCTGTTTTTT.

The V gene is TRBV5-1, the J gene TRBJ2-7, with TRBD1 matching 9 bases. The CDR3 totals 16 residues. V shed 4 bases, J shed 3 bases, and the junction held 11 bases outside the gene matches. The V gene's germline CDR1 is SGHRS and CDR2 YFSETQ. The CDR3 reads CASSLIGGTGLYEQYF. Here the CDR3 DNA reads TGCGCCAGCAGCCTGATAGGGGGGACAGGGCTCTACGAGCAGTACTTC. Looking up the rest from reference TRBV5-1 and TRBJ2-7 gives the full variable domain: KAGVTQTPRYLIKTRGQQVTLSCSPISGHRSVSWYQQTPGQGLQFLFEYFSETQRNKGNFPGRFSGRQFSNSRSEMNVSTLELGDSALYLCASSLIGGTGLYEQYFGPGTRLTVT.

The chain links TRBV27 to TRBJ1-1; 7 nucleotides align to TRBD1. Trimming took 5 bases from V and 5 from J; bases not matched to a gene: 8. There are 14 residues in the CDR3. Germline lookup yields CDR1 MNHEY and CDR2 SMNVEV (reference sequence). CDR3 coding DNA: TGTGCCAGCAGTCCTAACCAGGGGGGAACTGAAGCTTTCTTT. Residues: CASSPNQGGTEAFF.

This clone was seen a single time. V and J are TRBV29-1 and TRBJ2-5, with TRBD2 matching over 9 bases. CDR1 SQVTM and CDR2 ANQGSEA come from the germline V gene. J lost 2 bases, V lost 1 base, and 8 bases had no gene match. The CDR3 is 16 amino acids. The CDR3 is CSVEGAGGILQETQYF. The CDR3 DNA reads as TGCAGCGTTGAAGGTGCGGGGGGGATACTTCAAGAGACCCAGTACTTC. The entire variable domain, with the rest obtained from reference TRBV29-1 and TRBJ2-5, is as follows: SAVISQKPSRDICQRGTSLTIQCQVDSQVTMMFWYRQQPGQSLTLIATANQGSEATYESGFVIDKFPISRPNLTFSTLTVSNMSPEDSSIYLCSVEGAGGILQETQYFGPGTRLLVL.

V usage is TRBV28 and J usage is TRBJ1-5; 8 bases line up with TRBD1. The CDR3 is 15 residues long. Germline V gene data show CDR1 as MDHEN and CDR2 as SYDVKM. V dropped 6 bases and J dropped 5; count of bases not matched to a gene: 9. The CDR3 DNA reads TGTGCCAGCAGGTCCGCCGGGACAGGCGATCAGCCCCAGCATTTT. Translating gives CASRSAGTGDQPQHF.

V gene TRBV27 combines with J gene TRBJ1-1; D is uncertain. V was clipped by 3 bases and J by 0 bases, with 14 bases between them. The CDR3 length is 16 residues. Germline-derived CDR1 and CDR2 are MNHEY and SMNVEV (reference sequence). This chain's CDR3 is CASSFGSPFMNTEAFF. The DNA for the CDR3 is TGTGCCAGCAGTTTTGGCTCCCCGTTCATGAACACTGAAGCTTTCTTT.

The rearrangement uses TRBV7-9 and TRBJ2-2; maybe TRBD2 (6 bases). CDR3 length equals 16 residues. Germline lookup yields CDR1 SEHNR and CDR2 FQNEAQ (reference sequence). The germline V and J ends were trimmed by 5 bases and 2 bases, with 15 bases remaining between them. The CDR3 loop reads CASSPPEGPNTGELFF. CDR3 nucleotide sequence: TGTGCCAGCAGCCCACCGGAGGGTCCTAACACCGGGGAGCTGTTTTTT.

The chain combines TRBV14 with TRBJ2-2; 9 bases agree with TRBD2. The CDR3 has 15 amino acids. The V segment lost 4 bases and the J segment 7 bases; nucleotides outside the gene matches: 7. CDR1 is SGHDN, CDR2 FVKESK, per germline. In nucleotides, the CDR3 is TGTGCCAGCAGCCTGTTAGCGGGAGTAATCGGGGAGCTGTTTTTT. Translating it yields CASSLLAGVIGELFF.

The chain combines TRBV7-9 with TRBJ1-4, with D unclear. CDR3 length: 17 amino acids. Germline lookup yields CDR1 SEHNR and CDR2 FQNEAQ (reference sequence). The V and J ends lost 4 bases and 8 bases respectively, with 23 bases between them. CDR3: CASSSDTAGTVNEKLFF. Written as DNA, the CDR3 is TGTGCCAGCAGCTCTGACACGGCGGGAACTGTTAACGAAAAACTGTTTTTT.

The chain uses TRBV9 and TRBJ2-1; TRBD1 is a possible D gene (5 bases). With 4 bases removed from V and 15 bases from J, the gap between germline ends came to 17 bases. This CDR3 comprises 12 residues. The germline V gene has CDR1 SGDLS and CDR2 YYNGEE. This CDR3 is CASSPDSLRTFF. CDR3 DNA sequence: TGTGCCAGCAGCCCCGACAGTTTACGGACGTTCTTC.

V and J are TRBV29-1 and TRBJ2-3; a weak D match, TRBD2 (6 bases). Trimming shortened V by 3 bases and J by 2 bases, and 24 bases separated the two germline ends. Germline-derived CDR1 and CDR2 are SQVTM and ANQGSEA. The CDR3 is 18 amino acids. The CDR3 coding sequence is TGCAGCGTTGAGTTTCCGGTCGGAGGGATTGGGGACACAGATACGCAGTATTTT. The encoded protein is CSVEFPVGGIGDTDTQYF.

This sequence joins TRBV6-5 and TRBJ2-2, with 10 positions matching TRBD1. Germline assignment: CDR1 MNHEY and CDR2 SVGAGI. Trimming took 2 bases from V and 4 from J; bases not matched to a gene: 4. This CDR3 is 16 amino acids long. The DNA of the CDR3 is TGTGCCAGCAGTTACCGGACAGGGGGATCCACCGGGGAGCTGTTTTTT. This translates into CASSYRTGGSTGELFF.

V usage is TRBV27 and J usage is TRBJ2-2; the D gene is possibly TRBD1 (5 bases). Trimming cost V 1 base and J 0 bases, with 12 bases left between them. In germline, CDR1 is MNHEY, CDR2 SMNVEV (reference sequence). The CDR3 runs 17 residues. The CDR3 loop reads CASSLLGQGANTGELFF. Here the CDR3 DNA reads TGTGCCAGCAGTTTATTGGGGCAGGGCGCGAACACCGGGGAGCTGTTTTTT.

The chain uses TRBV28 and TRBJ1-2; maybe TRBD1 (5 bases). From germline, CDR1 is MDHEN and CDR2 SYDVKM. The CDR3 is 12 amino acids. The germline V and J ends were trimmed by 10 bases and 7 bases, with 16 bases remaining between them. CDR3 sequence (DNA): TGTGCCACCAGCGCGGGGCCCCGTGGCTACACCTTC. It yields the protein CATSAGPRGYTF.

The rearrangement joins TRBV14 to TRBJ2-3; D gene ambiguous. Germline assignment: CDR1 SGHDN and CDR2 FVKESK. The CDR3 is 17 residues long. V lost 1 base and J 0 bases, leaving 14 bases between the germline ends. For the CDR3, the DNA is TGTGCCAGCAGCCAAGCCTCCGGCCTCAGGAGCACAGATACGCAGTATTTT. Residues: CASSQASGLRSTDTQYF.

V and J are TRBV7-9 and TRBJ1-5, with 8 nucleotides matching TRBD1. V was clipped by 1 base and J by 7 bases; unmatched bases: 6. The CDR3 length is 15 residues. Germline V gene lookup returns CDR1 SEHNR and CDR2 FQNEAQ (reference sequence). The CDR3, as DNA: TGTGCCAGCAGCTTAGATACAGGGGGAAGACAGCCCCAGCATTTT. Translation: CASSLDTGGRQPQHF.

V usage is TRBV5-1 and J usage is TRBJ2-7; 7 bases fit TRBD2. The V gene's germline CDR1 is SGHRS and CDR2 YFSETQ. The CDR3 runs to 15 residues. The ends lost 0 bases at V and 3 bases at J; junction bases unmatched: 6. CDR3 residues: CASSLELRESYEQYF. The CDR3 DNA reads as TGCGCCAGCAGCTTGGAGTTGCGGGAGAGCTACGAGCAGTACTTC.

The rearrangement joins TRBV7-9 to TRBJ2-7; TRBD1 agrees at 9 bases. This CDR3 is 17 amino acids long. Germline loops: CDR1 SEHNR, CDR2 FQNEAQ (reference sequence). V lost 5 bases and J lost 0; bases outside the gene matches: 11. CDR3 residues: CASSIFTGTGYSYEQYF. Written as DNA, the CDR3 is TGTGCCAGCAGCATTTTCACCGGGACAGGGTACTCCTACGAGCAGTACTTC.

The V and J genes are TRBV27 and TRBJ2-1; 11 bases agree with TRBD2. The germline V gene has CDR1 MNHEY and CDR2 SMNVEV (reference sequence). There are 19 residues in the CDR3. The V segment lost 3 bases and the J segment 0 bases; nucleotides outside the gene matches: 10. For the CDR3, the DNA is TGTGCCAGCAGTTTGCTAGAGGCTAGCGGGGGGAGCTCCTACAATGAGCAGTTCTTC. The encoded protein is CASSLLEASGGSSYNEQFF.

The rearrangement uses TRBV4-1 and TRBJ1-5; 8 bases are shared with TRBD1. J was trimmed by 6 bases and V by 2 bases; bases with no gene match: 3. The CDR3 loop spans 14 amino acids. Per the germline V gene, CDR1 is MGHRA and CDR2 is YSYEKL. CDR3 nucleotide sequence: TGCGCCAGCAGCCAAACAGGGGGTACTCAGCCCCAGCATTTT. Encoded protein: CASSQTGGTQPQHF.

The V and J genes are TRBV5-1 and TRBJ2-7; D might be TRBD2 (5 bases). The germline CDR1 and CDR2 sequences are SGHRS and YFSETQ. V dropped 2 bases and J dropped 5 bases, with 14 bases sitting between them. This CDR3 is 14 amino acids long. This CDR3 reads CASSFELSADEQYF. In nucleotides, the CDR3 is TGCGCCAGCAGCTTTGAACTTAGCGCGGACGAGCAGTACTTC.

The rearrangement joins TRBV10-3 to TRBJ2-3; TRBD1 aligns across 7 bases. Losses at the gene ends were 2 bases for V and 4 bases for J; bases not matched to a gene: 3. Germline V lookup: CDR1 ENHRY, CDR2 SYGVKD. The CDR3 consists of 14 residues. The CDR3 DNA reads TGTGCCATCAGTGAGGAGGGGGCCTCAGATACGCAGTATTTT. As protein: CAISEEGASDTQYF.

The rearrangement uses TRBV13 and TRBJ2-1; 9 nucleotides match TRBD2. Germline CDR1 is PRHDT and CDR2 is FYEKMQ (reference sequence). This CDR3 is 14 amino acids long. Losses at the gene ends were 8 bases for V and 9 bases for J; bases not matched to a gene: 11. CDR3 sequence: CASGDIAGVSEQFF. The CDR3 DNA reads as TGTGCCAGCGGGGATATAGCGGGAGTCTCTGAGCAGTTCTTC.

The CDR3 coding sequence is TGTGCCAGCAGCCAATGGGGACAGCAAGAGACCCAGTACTTC. This translates into CASSQWGQQETQYF. The chain employs TRBV14 and TRBJ2-5, with TRBD1 matching over 7 bases. The CDR3 loop spans 14 amino acids. The germline CDR1 and CDR2 sequences are SGHDN and FVKESK. V lost 2 bases to trimming and J lost 2 bases; unmatched junction nucleotides: 2.

The V and J genes are TRBV4-2 and TRBJ2-7; 11 positions match TRBD2. The V gene's germline CDR1 is LGHNA and CDR2 YNFKEQ. V lost 1 base, J lost 6 bases, and 5 bases stayed unmatched. CDR3 length: 15 residues. CDR3 bases: TGTGCCAGCAGCCAAGCGGCGACTAGCGGGATCGAGCAGTACTTC. This encodes CASSQAATSGIEQYF.

The rearrangement links TRBV7-9 to TRBJ2-5; D gene unclear. V gave up 6 bases and J gave up 5 bases, with 13 bases separating them. From germline, CDR1 is SEHNR and CDR2 FQNEAQ (reference sequence). The CDR3 runs to 13 residues. CDR3 DNA: TGTGCCAGCAGGTCACGACTTGGGGAGACCCAGTACTTC. Its translation is CASRSRLGETQYF.

V is TRBV9 and J is TRBJ2-2, with 11 bases lining up with TRBD2. This CDR3 region has 17 residues. V was clipped by 1 base and J by 5 bases; unmatched bases: 7. Germline V lookup: CDR1 SGDLS, CDR2 YYNGEE. The CDR3: CASSVNPGLAETGELFF. DNA for the CDR3: TGTGCCAGCAGCGTAAATCCGGGACTAGCGGAAACCGGGGAGCTGTTTTTT.

The chain uses TRBV9 and TRBJ2-3, with 8 positions matching TRBD2. Trimming took 0 bases from V and 6 from J; bases not matched to a gene: 9. The CDR3 spans 16 residues. CDR1 is SGDLS and CDR2 is YYNGEE in the germline V gene. CDR3 in amino acids: CASSVGGSGISDTQYF. For the CDR3, the DNA is TGTGCCAGCAGCGTAGGGGGTAGCGGGATCTCGGATACGCAGTATTTT.

The chain uses TRBV5-4 and TRBJ2-2, with a weak D call TRBD2 (5 bases). V was pared by 3 bases and J by 5 bases, with 8 bases between. The CDR3 runs 13 residues. Germline lookup yields CDR1 SGHNT and CDR2 YYREEE (reference sequence). In DNA form, the CDR3 reads TGTGCCAGCAGCTCGGACTTTACCGGGGAGCTGTTTTTT. Amino acid sequence: CASSSDFTGELFF.

The rearrangement joins TRBV5-8 to TRBJ2-1, with 8 positions matching TRBD2. V shed 5 bases, J shed 5 bases, and the junction held 6 bases outside the gene matches. The CDR3 runs 14 residues. Germline V gives CDR1 SGHTS, CDR2 YDEGEE. The CDR3 reads CASSYPTSDNEQFF. DNA for the CDR3: TGTGCCAGCAGTTACCCGACTAGCGACAATGAGCAGTTCTTC. The full variable domain, with the rest looked up from reference TRBV5-8 and TRBJ2-1, is EAGVTQSPTHLIKTRGQQATLRCSPISGHTSVYWYQQALGLGLQFLLWYDEGEERNRGNFPPRFSGRQFPNYSSELNVNALELEDSALYLCASSYPTSDNEQFFGPGTRLTVL.